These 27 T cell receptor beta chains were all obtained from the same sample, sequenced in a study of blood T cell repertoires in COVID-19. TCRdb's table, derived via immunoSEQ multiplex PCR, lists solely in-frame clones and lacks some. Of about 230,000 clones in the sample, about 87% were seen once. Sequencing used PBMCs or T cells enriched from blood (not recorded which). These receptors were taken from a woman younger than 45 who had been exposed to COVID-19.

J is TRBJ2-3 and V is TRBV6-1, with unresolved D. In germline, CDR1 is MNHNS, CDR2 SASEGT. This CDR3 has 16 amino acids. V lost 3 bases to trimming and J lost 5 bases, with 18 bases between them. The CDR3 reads CASSDLALLAVDTQYF. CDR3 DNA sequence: TGTGCCAGCAGTGATTTGGCTCTTTTGGCGGTAGATACGCAGTATTTT.

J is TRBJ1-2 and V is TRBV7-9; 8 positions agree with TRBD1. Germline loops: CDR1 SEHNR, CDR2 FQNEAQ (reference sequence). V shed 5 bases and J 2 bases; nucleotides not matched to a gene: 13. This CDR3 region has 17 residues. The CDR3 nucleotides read TGTGCCAGCAGCCCAACCCGCGGCAGGGGGCGCAACTATGGCTACACCTTC. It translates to CASSPTRGRGRNYGYTF.

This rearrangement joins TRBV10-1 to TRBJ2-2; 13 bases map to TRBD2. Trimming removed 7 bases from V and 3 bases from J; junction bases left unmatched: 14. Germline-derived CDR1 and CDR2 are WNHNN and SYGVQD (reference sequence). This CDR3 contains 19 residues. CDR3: CASTGKGLAGPPDTGELFF. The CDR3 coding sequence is TGCGCCAGCACCGGAAAGGGACTAGCGGGACCCCCGGACACCGGGGAGCTGTTTTTT.

Here the CDR3 DNA reads TGCGCCAGCAGCTTGGCCCCTGAGGAAAAACTGTTTTTT. Its translation: CASSLAPEEKLFF. The V gene is TRBV5-1, the J gene TRBJ1-4; no clear D gene. V lost 0 bases, J lost 8 bases, and 8 bases lay in between. Germline V gene lookup returns CDR1 SGHRS and CDR2 YFSETQ. This CDR3 spans 13 amino acids. The full variable domain, rest sourced from reference TRBV5-1 and TRBJ1-4, is KAGVTQTPRYLIKTRGQQVTLSCSPISGHRSVSWYQQTPGQGLQFLFEYFSETQRNKGNFPGRFSGRQFSNSRSEMNVSTLELGDSALYLCASSLAPEEKLFFGSGTQLSVL.

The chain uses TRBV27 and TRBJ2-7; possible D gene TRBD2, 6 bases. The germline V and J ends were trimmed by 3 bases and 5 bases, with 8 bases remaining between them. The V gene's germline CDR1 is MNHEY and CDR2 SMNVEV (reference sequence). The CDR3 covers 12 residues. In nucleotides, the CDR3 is TGTGCCAGCAGTTTGCGGGGCCACGAGCAGTACTTC. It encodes CASSLRGHEQYF.

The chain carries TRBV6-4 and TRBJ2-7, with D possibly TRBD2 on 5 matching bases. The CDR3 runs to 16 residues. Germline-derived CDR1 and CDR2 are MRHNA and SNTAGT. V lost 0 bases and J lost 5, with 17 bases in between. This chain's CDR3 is CASSDSILASRHEQYF. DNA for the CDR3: TGTGCCAGCAGTGACTCGATTCTGGCTAGCAGACACGAGCAGTACTTC.

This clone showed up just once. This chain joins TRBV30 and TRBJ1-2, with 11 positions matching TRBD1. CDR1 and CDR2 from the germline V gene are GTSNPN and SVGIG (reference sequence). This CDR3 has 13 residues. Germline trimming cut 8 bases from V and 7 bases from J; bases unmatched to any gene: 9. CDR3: CAGGQGAFGGYTF. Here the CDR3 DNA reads TGTGCCGGTGGACAGGGGGCGTTTGGTGGCTACACCTTC.

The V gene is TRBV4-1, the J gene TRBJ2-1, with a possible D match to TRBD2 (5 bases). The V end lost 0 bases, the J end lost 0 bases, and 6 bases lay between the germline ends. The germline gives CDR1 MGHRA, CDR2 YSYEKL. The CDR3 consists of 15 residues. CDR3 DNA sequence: TGCGCCAGCAGCCAAGAGGGAGTCTCCTACAATGAGCAGTTCTTC. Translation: CASSQEGVSYNEQFF.

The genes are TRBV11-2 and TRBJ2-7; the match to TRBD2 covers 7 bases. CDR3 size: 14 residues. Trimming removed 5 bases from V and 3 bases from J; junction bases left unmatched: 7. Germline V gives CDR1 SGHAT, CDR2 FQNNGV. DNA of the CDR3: TGTGCCAGCAGCCCGGCTAGCGGCTTCTACGAGCAGTACTTC. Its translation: CASSPASGFYEQYF.

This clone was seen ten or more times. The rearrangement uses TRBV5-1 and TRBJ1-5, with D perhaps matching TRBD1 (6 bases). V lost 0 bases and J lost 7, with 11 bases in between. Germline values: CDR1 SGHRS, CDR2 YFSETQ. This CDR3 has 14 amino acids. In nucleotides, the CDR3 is TGCGCCAGCAGCTTGGAGGGCAGGGGCCAGCCCCAGCATTTT. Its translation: CASSLEGRGQPQHF.

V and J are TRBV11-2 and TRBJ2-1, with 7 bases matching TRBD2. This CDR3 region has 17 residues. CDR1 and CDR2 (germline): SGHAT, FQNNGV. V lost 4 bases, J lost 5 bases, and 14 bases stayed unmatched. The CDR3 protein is CASSSPRAGVGNNEQFF. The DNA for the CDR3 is TGTGCCAGCAGCTCTCCGAGGGCGGGAGTAGGTAACAATGAGCAGTTCTTC.

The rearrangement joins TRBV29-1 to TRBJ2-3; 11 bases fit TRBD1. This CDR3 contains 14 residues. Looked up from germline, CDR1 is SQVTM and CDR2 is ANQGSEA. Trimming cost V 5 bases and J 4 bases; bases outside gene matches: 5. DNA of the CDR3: TGCAGCGTTTGGACAGGGGGCCCCGCAGATACGCAGTATTTT. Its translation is CSVWTGGPADTQYF.

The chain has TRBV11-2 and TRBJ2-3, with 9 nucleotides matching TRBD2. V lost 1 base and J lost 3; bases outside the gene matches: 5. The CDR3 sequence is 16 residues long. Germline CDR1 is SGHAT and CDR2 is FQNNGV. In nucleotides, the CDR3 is TGTGCCAGCAGCTTAGGGGCGGCGGGAGGGACAGATACGCAGTATTTT. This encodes CASSLGAAGGTDTQYF.

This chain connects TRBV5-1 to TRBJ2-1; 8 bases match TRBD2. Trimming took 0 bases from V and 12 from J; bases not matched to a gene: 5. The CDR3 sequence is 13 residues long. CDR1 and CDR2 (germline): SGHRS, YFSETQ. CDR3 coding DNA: TGCGCCAGCAGCTTGGAGGCGGGGGGTTCGCAGTTCTTC. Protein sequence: CASSLEAGGSQFF.

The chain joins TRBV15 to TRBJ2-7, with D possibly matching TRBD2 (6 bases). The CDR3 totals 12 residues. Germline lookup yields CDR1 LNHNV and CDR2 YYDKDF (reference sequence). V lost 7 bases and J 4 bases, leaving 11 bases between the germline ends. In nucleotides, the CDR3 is TGTGCCACCATCGGCAGCGGGTACGAGCAGTACTTC. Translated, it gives CATIGSGYEQYF.

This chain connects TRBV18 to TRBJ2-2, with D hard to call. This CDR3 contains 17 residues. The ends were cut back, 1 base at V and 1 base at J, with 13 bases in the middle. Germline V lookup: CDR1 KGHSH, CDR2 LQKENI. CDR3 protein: CASSPRGGSLNTGELFF. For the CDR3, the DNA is TGTGCCAGCTCACCACGCGGCGGCTCTTTGAACACCGGGGAGCTGTTTTTT.

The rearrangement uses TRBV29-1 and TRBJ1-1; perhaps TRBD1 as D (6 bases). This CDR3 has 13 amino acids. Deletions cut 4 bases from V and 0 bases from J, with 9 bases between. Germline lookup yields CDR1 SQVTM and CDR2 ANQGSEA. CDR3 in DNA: TGCAGCGTTGTCAGGGGACTGAACACTGAAGCTTTCTTT. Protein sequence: CSVVRGLNTEAFF. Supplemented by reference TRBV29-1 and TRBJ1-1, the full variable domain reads SAVISQKPSRDICQRGTSLTIQCQVDSQVTMMFWYRQQPGQSLTLIATANQGSEATYESGFVIDKFPISRPNLTFSTLTVSNMSPEDSSIYLCSVVRGLNTEAFFGQGTRLTVV.

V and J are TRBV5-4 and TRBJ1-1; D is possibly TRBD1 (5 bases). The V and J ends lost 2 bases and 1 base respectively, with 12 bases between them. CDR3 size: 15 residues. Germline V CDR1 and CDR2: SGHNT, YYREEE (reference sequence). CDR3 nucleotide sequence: TGTGCCAGCAGCTTAATGACAGCCTCGAACACTGAAGCTTTCTTT. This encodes CASSLMTASNTEAFF.

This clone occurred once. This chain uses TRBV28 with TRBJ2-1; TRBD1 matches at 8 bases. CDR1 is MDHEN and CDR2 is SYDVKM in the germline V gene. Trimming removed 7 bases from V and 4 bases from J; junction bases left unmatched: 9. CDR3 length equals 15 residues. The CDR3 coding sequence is TGTGCCAGCATCTGGGGGACAGGAGGATACAATGAGCAGTTCTTC. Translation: CASIWGTGGYNEQFF.

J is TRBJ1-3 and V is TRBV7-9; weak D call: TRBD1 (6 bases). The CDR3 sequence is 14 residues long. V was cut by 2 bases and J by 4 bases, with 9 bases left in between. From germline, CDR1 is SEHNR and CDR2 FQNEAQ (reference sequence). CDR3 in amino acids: CASSLPGQGNTIYF. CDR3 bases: TGTGCCAGCAGCTTACCGGGACAAGGAAACACCATATATTTT.

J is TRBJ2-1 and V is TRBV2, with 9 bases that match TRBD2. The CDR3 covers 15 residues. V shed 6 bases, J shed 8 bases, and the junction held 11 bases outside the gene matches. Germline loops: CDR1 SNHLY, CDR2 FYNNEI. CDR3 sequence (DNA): TGTGCCAGCAGCAATAGCGGGAGAGGTAGGGATGAGCAGTTCTTC. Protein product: CASSNSGRGRDEQFF.

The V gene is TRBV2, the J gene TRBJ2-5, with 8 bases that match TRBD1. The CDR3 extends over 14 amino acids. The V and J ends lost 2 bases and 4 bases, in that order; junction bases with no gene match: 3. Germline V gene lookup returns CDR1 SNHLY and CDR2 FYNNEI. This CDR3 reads CASSEQGAGETQYF. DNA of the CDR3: TGTGCCAGCAGTGAACAGGGGGCAGGAGAGACCCAGTACTTC.

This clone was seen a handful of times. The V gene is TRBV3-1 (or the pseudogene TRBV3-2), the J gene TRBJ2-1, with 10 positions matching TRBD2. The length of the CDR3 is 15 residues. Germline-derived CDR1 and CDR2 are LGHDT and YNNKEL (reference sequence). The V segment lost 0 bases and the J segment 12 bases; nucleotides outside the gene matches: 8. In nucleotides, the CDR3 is TGTGCCAGCAGCCAAGACGCTAGCGGGAGTTATGGGCAGTTCTTC. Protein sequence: CASSQDASGSYGQFF.

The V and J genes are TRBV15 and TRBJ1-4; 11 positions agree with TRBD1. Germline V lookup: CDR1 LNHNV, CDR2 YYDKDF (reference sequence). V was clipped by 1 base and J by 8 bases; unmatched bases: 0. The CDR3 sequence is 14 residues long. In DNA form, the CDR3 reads TGTGCCACCAGCAGAGGGACAGGGGGCGAAAAACTGTTTTTT. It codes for CATSRGTGGEKLFF.

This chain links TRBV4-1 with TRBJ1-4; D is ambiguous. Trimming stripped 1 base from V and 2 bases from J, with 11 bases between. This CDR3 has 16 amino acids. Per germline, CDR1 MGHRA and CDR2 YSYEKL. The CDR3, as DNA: TGCGCCAGCAGCCAAGTCGTCCCCCCCACTAATGAAAAACTGTTTTTT. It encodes CASSQVVPPTNEKLFF.

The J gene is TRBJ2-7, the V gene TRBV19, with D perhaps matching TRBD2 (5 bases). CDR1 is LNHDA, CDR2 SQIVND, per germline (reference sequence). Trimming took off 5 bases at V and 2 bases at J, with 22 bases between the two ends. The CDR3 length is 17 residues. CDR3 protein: CASSLPPRRTRTYEQYF. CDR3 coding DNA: TGTGCCAGTAGTTTGCCCCCGCGGAGGACGAGGACCTACGAGCAGTACTTC.

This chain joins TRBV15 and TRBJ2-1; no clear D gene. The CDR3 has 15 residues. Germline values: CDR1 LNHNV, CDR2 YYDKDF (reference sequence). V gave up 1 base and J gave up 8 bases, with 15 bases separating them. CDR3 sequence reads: CATSRGREFRYEQFF. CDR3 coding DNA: TGTGCCACCAGCAGAGGTCGTGAGTTCCGGTATGAGCAGTTCTTC.